These 9 T cell receptor beta chains were sequenced from one sample in a study of blood T cells in healthy people across ages. A second roughly 6 to 11 cycle PCR used barcoded and J-beta primers. Using its own MiXCR run on the 5' RACE reads, TCRdb lists one record per CDR3 protein. This sample has about 680,000 distinct CDR3 sequences, with over 45% found just once. What was sequenced was blood. The receptor source for this set is a woman aged 60-75 years in good health.

This chain joins TRBV5-6 and TRBJ1-5; tentatively, D is TRBD1 (5 bases). There are 14 residues in the CDR3. Germline CDR1 reads SGHDT; CDR2 reads YYEEEE. V lost 1 base and J lost 7, with 12 bases in between. The DNA of the CDR3 is TGTGCCAGCAGCTTGTGGGGCACAGGACAGCCCCAGCATTTT. This translates into CASSLWGTGQPQHF.

J is TRBJ1-2 and V is TRBV5-1; D is unclear. The V end lost 3 bases, the J end lost 7 bases, and 13 bases lay between the germline ends. Germline V gene sequence: CDR1 SGHRS, CDR2 YFSETQ. This CDR3 spans 13 amino acids. CDR3 in amino acids: CASSSGRGGGYTF. DNA of the CDR3: TGCGCCAGCAGCTCAGGCCGTGGAGGTGGCTACACCTTC.

This clonotype was seen at least ten times. The chain recombines TRBV5-1 with TRBJ2-6, with D unresolved. The CDR3 runs to 14 residues. In germline, CDR1 is SGHRS, CDR2 YFSETQ. V was pared by 1 base and J by 2 bases, with 4 bases between. Here the CDR3 DNA reads TGCGCCAGCAGCTTGACACCTGGGGCCAACGTCCTGACTTTC. It translates to CASSLTPGANVLTF.

The chain recombines TRBV7-2 with TRBJ1-2; 8 nucleotides align to TRBD1. In germline, CDR1 is SGHTA, CDR2 FQGNSA. The CDR3 is 14 residues long. Trimming took 5 bases from V and 7 from J; bases not matched to a gene: 9. The DNA of the CDR3 is TGTGCCAGCAGCCTTTCCCAGGGGGCCGCTGGCTACACCTTC. Translated: CASSLSQGAAGYTF. The full variable domain, its missing parts supplied by reference TRBV7-2 and TRBJ1-2, is GAGVSQSPSNKVTEKGKDVELRCDPISGHTALYWYRQSLGQGLEFLIYFQGNSAPDKSGLPSDRFSAERTGGSVSTLTIQRTQQEDSAVYLCASSLSQGAAGYTFGSGTRLTVV.

The V gene is TRBV11-1, the J gene TRBJ1-1; unclear D gene. Trimming took off 5 bases at V and 4 bases at J, with 17 bases between the two ends. The CDR3 runs to 15 residues. The V gene's germline CDR1 is SGHAT and CDR2 FQDESV (reference sequence). The CDR3 coding sequence is TGTGCCAGCAGCCCCTGGCAGACGATGAGCACTGAAGCTTTCTTT. It yields the protein CASSPWQTMSTEAFF.

This clonotype has just a few counts. The CDR3 sequence: CASSSSTVLAASDTQYF. The CDR3 DNA reads TGCGCCAGCAGCTCGTCTACAGTCCTGGCCGCCTCAGATACGCAGTATTTT. The chain joins TRBV4-3 to TRBJ2-3; no clear D gene. V was trimmed by 5 bases and J by 4 bases, leaving 22 bases between them. The CDR3 has 17 residues. CDR1 and CDR2 from the germline V gene are LGHNA and YSLEER.

The chain employs TRBV7-3 and TRBJ2-4; TRBD1 agrees at 7 bases. The tail of the sequence fits TRBJ2-7 better, so the J call may be wrong. The length of the CDR3 is 13 residues. The germline V gene has CDR1 SGHTA and CDR2 FQGTGA. CDR3 loop: CASGPGQRYEQYF. Written as DNA, the CDR3 is TGTGCCAGCGGACCGGGACAGCGGTACGAGCAGTACTTC.

This clonotype was seen more than once but under ten times. The V call is TRBV7-2, the J call TRBJ1-5; D gene uncertain. The length of the CDR3 is 16 residues. Germline CDR1 and CDR2: SGHTA and FQGNSA. Deletions cut 1 base from V and 4 bases from J, with 14 bases between. The CDR3 DNA follows: TGTGCCAGCAGCTTAGACAGTCGACAAGGAAATCAGCCCCAGCATTTT. This encodes CASSLDSRQGNQPQHF.

The V and J genes are TRBV27 and TRBJ2-7; the match to TRBD2 covers 8 bases. The CDR3 consists of 15 residues. The V and J ends lost 5 bases and 5 bases, in that order; junction bases with no gene match: 11. CDR1 is MNHEY and CDR2 is SMNVEV in the germline V gene (reference sequence). In nucleotides, the CDR3 is TGTGCCAGCAGTCGGGAGGGGAGATTAAATAACGAGCAGTACTTC. It translates to CASSREGRLNNEQYF.